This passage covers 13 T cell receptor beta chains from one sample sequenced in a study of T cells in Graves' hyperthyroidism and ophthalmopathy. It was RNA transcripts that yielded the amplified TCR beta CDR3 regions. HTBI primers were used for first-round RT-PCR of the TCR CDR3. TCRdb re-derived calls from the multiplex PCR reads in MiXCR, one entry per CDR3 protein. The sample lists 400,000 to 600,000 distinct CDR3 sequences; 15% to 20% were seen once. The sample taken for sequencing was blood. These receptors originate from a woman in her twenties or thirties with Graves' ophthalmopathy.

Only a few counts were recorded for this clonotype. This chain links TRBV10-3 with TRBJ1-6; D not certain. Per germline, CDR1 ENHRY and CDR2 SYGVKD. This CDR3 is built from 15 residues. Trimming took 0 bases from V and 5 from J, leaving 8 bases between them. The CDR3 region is CAISESIADNSPLHF. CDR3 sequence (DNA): TGTGCCATCAGTGAGTCAATTGCGGATAATTCACCCCTCCACTTT.

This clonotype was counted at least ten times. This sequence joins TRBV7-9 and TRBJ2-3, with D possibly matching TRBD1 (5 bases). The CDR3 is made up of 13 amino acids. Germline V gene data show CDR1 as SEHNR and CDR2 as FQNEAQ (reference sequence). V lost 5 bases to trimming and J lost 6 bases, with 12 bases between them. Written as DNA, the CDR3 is TGTGCCAGCAGCCCGCCGGACATTGATACGCAGTATTTT. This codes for CASSPPDIDTQYF.

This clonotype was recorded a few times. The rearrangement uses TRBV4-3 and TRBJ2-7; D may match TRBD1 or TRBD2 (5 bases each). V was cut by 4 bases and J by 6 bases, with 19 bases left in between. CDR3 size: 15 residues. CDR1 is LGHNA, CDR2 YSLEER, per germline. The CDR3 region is CASSPRGSTSAEQYF. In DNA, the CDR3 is TGCGCCAGCAGCCCCCGGGGCAGCACCTCGGCCGAGCAGTACTTC.

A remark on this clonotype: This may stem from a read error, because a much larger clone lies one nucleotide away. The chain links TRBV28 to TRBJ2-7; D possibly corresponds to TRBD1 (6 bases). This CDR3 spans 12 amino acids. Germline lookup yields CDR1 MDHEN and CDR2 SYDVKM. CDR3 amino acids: CASRVQGYGQYF. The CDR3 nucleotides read TGTGCCAGCAGGGTCCAGGGGTACGGGCAGTACTTC. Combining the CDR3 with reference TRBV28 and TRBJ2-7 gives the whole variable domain DVKVTQSSRYLVKRTGEKVFLECVQDMDHENMFWYRQDPGLGLRLIYFSYDVKMKEKGDIPEGYSVSREKKERFSLILESASTNQTSMYLCASRVQGYGQYFGPGTRLTVT.

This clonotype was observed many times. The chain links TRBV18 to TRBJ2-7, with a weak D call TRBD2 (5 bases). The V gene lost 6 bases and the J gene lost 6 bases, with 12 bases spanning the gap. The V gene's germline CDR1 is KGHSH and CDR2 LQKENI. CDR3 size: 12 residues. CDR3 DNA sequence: TGTGCCAGCTCGAGAGAGGGTAGCGAGCAGTACTTC. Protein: CASSREGSEQYF.

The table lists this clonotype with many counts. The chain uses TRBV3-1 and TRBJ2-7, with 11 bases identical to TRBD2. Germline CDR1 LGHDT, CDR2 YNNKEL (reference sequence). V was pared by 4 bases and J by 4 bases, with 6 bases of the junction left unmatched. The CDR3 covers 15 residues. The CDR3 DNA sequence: TGTGCCAGCAGCCCCATGACTAGCGGGACTTACGAGCAGTACTTC. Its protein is CASSPMTSGTYEQYF.

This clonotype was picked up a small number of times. The CDR3 DNA reads TGTGCCAGCAGGAGGGCACCCCAAGAGACCCAGTACTTC. Amino acids: CASRRAPQETQYF. This chain connects TRBV7-2 to TRBJ2-5, with a possible D match to TRBD2 (5 bases). V was pared by 6 bases and J by 1 base, with 9 bases between. The length of the CDR3 is 13 residues. Looked up from germline, CDR1 is SGHTA and CDR2 is FQGNSA.

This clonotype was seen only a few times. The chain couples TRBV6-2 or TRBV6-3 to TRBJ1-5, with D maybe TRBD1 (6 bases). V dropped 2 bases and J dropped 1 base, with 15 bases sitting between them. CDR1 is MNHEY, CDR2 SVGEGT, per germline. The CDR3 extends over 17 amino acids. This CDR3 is CASSYNLGTLSNQPQHF. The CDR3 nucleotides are TGTGCCAGCAGTTACAATCTTGGGACACTGAGCAATCAGCCCCAGCATTTT.

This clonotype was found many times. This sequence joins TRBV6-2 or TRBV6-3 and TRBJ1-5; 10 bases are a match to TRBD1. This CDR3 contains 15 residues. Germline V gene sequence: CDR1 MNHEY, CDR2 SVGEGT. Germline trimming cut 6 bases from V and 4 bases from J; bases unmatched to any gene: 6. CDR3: CASSLTGGRNQPQHF. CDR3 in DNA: TGTGCCAGCAGCCTGACAGGGGGCAGGAATCAGCCCCAGCATTTT.

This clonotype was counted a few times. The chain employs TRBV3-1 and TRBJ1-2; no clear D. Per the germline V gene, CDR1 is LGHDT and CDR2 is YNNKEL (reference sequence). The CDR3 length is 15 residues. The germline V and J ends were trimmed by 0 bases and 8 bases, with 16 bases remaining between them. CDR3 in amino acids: CASSQDPNSAGGYTF. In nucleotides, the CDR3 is TGTGCCAGCAGCCAAGACCCCAACAGCGCGGGGGGCTACACCTTC.

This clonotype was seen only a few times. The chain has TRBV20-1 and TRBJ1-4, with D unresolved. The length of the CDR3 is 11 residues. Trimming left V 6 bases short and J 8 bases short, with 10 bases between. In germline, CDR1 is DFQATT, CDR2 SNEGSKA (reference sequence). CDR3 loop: CSARTGEKLFF. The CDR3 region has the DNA TGCAGTGCCAGAACTGGGGAAAAACTGTTTTTT.

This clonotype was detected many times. The CDR3 DNA reads TGTGCCAGCAGTTGGGACAGGGAATTTCCTGAAGCTTTCTTT. Amino acids: CASSWDREFPEAFF. J is TRBJ1-1 and V is TRBV28; TRBD1 aligns across 9 bases. Per the germline V gene, CDR1 is MDHEN and CDR2 is SYDVKM. Germline trimming cut 4 bases from V and 6 bases from J; bases unmatched to any gene: 6. The CDR3 runs 14 residues.

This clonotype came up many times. This CDR3 reads CSARRGTTYEQYF. The CDR3 region has the DNA TGCAGTGCTAGACGGGGAACGACCTACGAGCAGTACTTC. The chain carries TRBV20-1 and TRBJ2-7; possibly TRBD2 for D (5 bases). V dropped 2 bases and J dropped 2 bases, with 10 bases sitting between them. The CDR3 length is 13 residues. Germline V CDR1 and CDR2: DFQATT, SNEGSKA (reference sequence).